The rows below give T cell receptor beta chains drawn from one sample of a study of CD8+ T cells in alopecia areata. Only in-frame clones appear in the TCRdb table, and some are missing; sequencing was by immunoSEQ multiplex PCR. The table records under 150,000 clones, 47% of them present only once. The sample was NKG2D-low CD8+ T cells sorted from blood. Source of these receptors: a human donor with alopecia areata. Both conserved end residues are part of each CDR3. Fields, in order: V gene, clone size, D gene, J gene, CDR3 DNA, CDR3 protein. D genes are given only for firm matches. The size of a clone is reported for some rows only, either as once, few or many, or as a class for expanded clones.

V gene: TRBV29-1
clone size: -
D gene: -
J gene: TRBJ2-1
CDR3 DNA: TGCAGCGGATTACAGGGTACGGATGAGCAGTTCTTC
CDR3 protein: CSGLQGTDEQFF

V gene: TRBV29-1
clone size: -
D gene: -
J gene: TRBJ2-7
CDR3 DNA: TGCAGCGTTGAATTTGAGGGCGACGAGCAGTACTTC
CDR3 protein: CSVEFEGDEQYF

V gene: TRBV19
clone size: medium-sized
D gene: -
J gene: TRBJ2-1
CDR3 DNA: TGTGCCAGTAGCTCCAGTCTGGGTGATTACAATGAGCAGTTCTTC
CDR3 protein: CASSSSLGDYNEQFF

V gene: TRBV29-1
clone size: -
D gene: -
J gene: TRBJ2-3
CDR3 DNA: TGCAGCGGTTACAAGGGACAATTGGATTTT
CDR3 protein: CSGYKGQLDF

V gene: TRBV29-1
clone size: few
D gene: -
J gene: TRBJ2-2
CDR3 DNA: TGCAGCGTTGAAGTCCCCCCCACAACCGGGGAGCTGTTTTTT
CDR3 protein: CSVEVPPTTGELFF

V gene: TRBV30
clone size: -
D gene: -
J gene: TRBJ2-7
CDR3 DNA: TGTGCCTGGAGTGTAGGGGGTGGCGAGCAGTACTTC
CDR3 protein: CAWSVGGGEQYF

V gene: TRBV4-1
clone size: few
D gene: TRBD2
J gene: TRBJ2-5
CDR3 DNA: TGCGCCAGCAGCCAAGAAACTAGCGACCAAGAGACCCAGTACTTC
CDR3 protein: CASSQETSDQETQYF

V gene: TRBV7-9
clone size: few
D gene: -
J gene: TRBJ2-7
CDR3 DNA: TGTGCCAGCAGCTACGGAGGGACGTTAGTCGAAGGTCACTTC
CDR3 protein: CASSYGGTLVEGHF

V gene: TRBV2
clone size: -
D gene: -
J gene: TRBJ2-2
CDR3 DNA: TGTGCCATCCTAGGTTTGGGTACCGGGGAGCTGTTTTTT
CDR3 protein: CAILGLGTGELFF

V gene: TRBV29-1
clone size: -
D gene: -
J gene: TRBJ2-7
CDR3 DNA: TGCAGCGTGGAAGGAGGGGTCCACTACGAGCAGTACTTC
CDR3 protein: CSVEGGVHYEQYF

V gene: TRBV5-1
clone size: -
D gene: -
J gene: TRBJ2-5
CDR3 DNA: TGCGCCAGCTTCGGGCGAGGAGAGACCCAGTACTTC
CDR3 protein: CASFGRGETQYF

V gene: TRBV29-1
clone size: -
D gene: -
J gene: TRBJ2-1
CDR3 DNA: TGCAGCGTTGAGGGCGGCATCAACAATGAGCAGTTCTTC
CDR3 protein: CSVEGGINNEQFF

V gene: TRBV29-1
clone size: few
D gene: -
J gene: TRBJ2-7
CDR3 DNA: TGCAGCGTTGAAATTTCCGGGCTTTCCTACGAGCAGTACTTC
CDR3 protein: CSVEISGLSYEQYF

V gene: TRBV30
clone size: -
D gene: -
J gene: TRBJ1-1
CDR3 DNA: TGTGCCTGGAGTGCGGGGGTTGCTGAAGCTTTCTTT
CDR3 protein: CAWSAGVAEAFF

V gene: TRBV7-8
clone size: -
D gene: -
J gene: TRBJ2-5
CDR3 DNA: TGTGCCAGCAGCTTAGTACGGGAAGAGACCCAGTACTTC
CDR3 protein: CASSLVREETQYF

V gene: TRBV29-1
clone size: few
D gene: -
J gene: TRBJ2-2
CDR3 DNA: TGCAGCGTTGACGGGACCGGCGGGGCCGGGGAGCTGTTTTTT
CDR3 protein: CSVDGTGGAGELFF

V gene: TRBV30
clone size: -
D gene: -
J gene: TRBJ2-7
CDR3 DNA: TGTGCCTGGAGTGTGGAGGGCAGCCTGTACGAGCAGTACTTC
CDR3 protein: CAWSVEGSLYEQYF

V gene: TRBV25-1
clone size: few
D gene: -
J gene: TRBJ2-1
CDR3 DNA: TGTGCCAGCAGTGAAGGTAATGAGCAGTTCTTC
CDR3 protein: CASSEGNEQFF

V gene: TRBV30
clone size: few
D gene: TRBD2
J gene: TRBJ2-2
CDR3 DNA: TGTGCCTGGAGTTTGCGGGAGAACGGGGAGCTGTTTTTT
CDR3 protein: CAWSLRENGELFF

V gene: TRBV11-2
clone size: -
D gene: TRBD2
J gene: TRBJ2-1
CDR3 DNA: TGTGCCAGCAGACCGGGACTAGCCCACAATGAGCAGTTCTTC
CDR3 protein: CASRPGLAHNEQFF